What follows are 14 T cell receptor beta chains derived from one specimen sequenced in a study of cytomegalovirus exposure and HLA in healthy donors. 13 Jbeta primers and 60 Vbeta primers were used for the PCR. Here immunoSEQ multiplex PCR was the method, and the copy in TCRdb shows in-frame clones only, minus some. The top ten clones hold about 0.69% of a sample with some 96,000 clones, around 73% of them seen once. Sequencing was done on a sample of PBMCs. The receptors derive from a woman aged 55-70 years in good health and CMV-seronegative.

This chain connects TRBV5-1 to TRBJ2-1; D is possibly TRBD1 (5 bases). Germline V CDR1 and CDR2: SGHRS, YFSETQ. This CDR3 spans 15 amino acids. V dropped 0 bases and J dropped 4 bases, with 11 bases sitting between them. In DNA, the CDR3 is TGCGCCAGCAGCTTGGGGTTTAACAGGTACAATGAGCAGTTCTTC. It yields the protein CASSLGFNRYNEQFF.

The chain employs TRBV6-5 and TRBJ2-1; TRBD2 aligns across 7 bases. The CDR3 sequence is 14 residues long. CDR1 MNHEY and CDR2 SVGAGI come from the germline V gene. Losses at the gene ends were 6 bases for V and 3 bases for J; bases not matched to a gene: 5. The CDR3 sequence is CASSSGGFYNEQFF. The CDR3 coding sequence is TGTGCCAGCAGCTCGGGAGGTTTCTACAATGAGCAGTTCTTC.

In its sample, this clone was seen once. The rearrangement links TRBV11-3 to TRBJ2-7; 7 bases map to TRBD1. Germline assignment: CDR1 SGHNT and CDR2 YENEEA. This CDR3 contains 14 residues. With 4 bases clipped from V and 7 bases from J, the junction kept 10 bases outside the gene matches. The CDR3 protein is CASSSRDRWWEQYF. The CDR3 DNA follows: TGTGCCAGCAGCTCCCGGGACAGATGGTGGGAGCAGTACTTC. The variable domain in full, with the rest retrieved from reference TRBV11-3 and TRBJ2-7, is EAGVVQSPRYKIIEKKQPVAFWCNPISGHNTLYWYLQNLGQGPELLIRYENEEAVDDSQLPKDRFSAERLKGVDSTLKIQPAELGDSAVYLCASSSRDRWWEQYFGPGTRLTVT.

The V and J genes are TRBV7-9 and TRBJ1-5; perhaps TRBD1 as D (6 bases). Per the germline V gene, CDR1 is SEHNR and CDR2 is FQNEAQ (reference sequence). The CDR3 runs 15 residues. Trimming took off 1 base at V and 0 bases at J, with 7 bases between the two ends. Written as DNA, the CDR3 is TGTGCCAGCAGCTTAGGACAGGATAGCAATCAGCCCCAGCATTTT. Amino acids: CASSLGQDSNQPQHF.

This chain connects TRBV5-6 to TRBJ2-2; 7 nucleotides match TRBD2. After removal of 3 bases from V and 0 bases from J, the junction contained 2 bases not matched to a gene. CDR3 length: 15 amino acids. Germline CDR1 and CDR2: SGHDT and YYEEEE. The DNA of the CDR3 is TGTGCCAGCAGCTGGCGGGAGACGAACACCGGGGAGCTGTTTTTT. Amino acid sequence: CASSWRETNTGELFF.

This clone was found a few times. The rearrangement joins TRBV5-4 to TRBJ2-1; the match to TRBD2 covers 12 bases. This CDR3 region has 14 residues. The V segment lost 4 bases and the J segment 15 bases; nucleotides outside the gene matches: 11. The germline V gene has CDR1 SGHNT and CDR2 YYREEE (reference sequence). The CDR3 DNA sequence: TGTGCCAGCAGCGGACCGACTAGCGGGAGCCCGCCGTTCTTC. It yields the protein CASSGPTSGSPPFF.

The V and J genes are TRBV29-1 and TRBJ1-3; 7 bases line up with TRBD1. Germline values: CDR1 SQVTM, CDR2 ANQGSEA. The CDR3 runs to 13 residues. The V and J ends lost 7 bases and 6 bases, in that order; junction bases with no gene match: 9. The CDR3 coding sequence is TGCAGCGCCGAGACAGGGCTGGAAAACACCATATATTTT. Amino acids: CSAETGLENTIYF.

The rearrangement joins TRBV28 to TRBJ1-5, with a tentative D call TRBD1 (6 bases). Deletions cut 7 bases from V and 1 base from J, with 14 bases between. The CDR3 totals 15 residues. CDR1 is MDHEN, CDR2 SYDVKM, per germline. The CDR3 nucleotides read TGTGCCAGCACCTTACAGGGAGCCAGCAATCAGCCCCAGCATTTT. It codes for CASTLQGASNQPQHF.

The J gene is TRBJ2-3, the V gene TRBV11-2; possibly TRBD1 for D (6 bases). V was shortened by 1 base and J by 13 bases, with 9 bases between the two germline ends. The germline V gene has CDR1 SGHAT and CDR2 FQNNGV. The CDR3 runs 11 residues. The CDR3 DNA follows: TGTGCCAGCAGCTTAGTAACAGGGAAGTATTTT. Amino acid sequence: CASSLVTGKYF.

The chain is built from TRBV7-2 and TRBJ2-1; 11 bases agree with TRBD2. Germline V CDR1 and CDR2: SGHTA, FQGNSA. The ends lost 5 bases at V and 5 bases at J; junction bases unmatched: 5. The CDR3 spans 15 residues. CDR3 bases: TGTGCCAGCAGCCCTAGCGGGGGGCCAAACAATGAGCAGTTCTTC. The encoded protein is CASSPSGGPNNEQFF.

This chain uses TRBV5-1 with TRBJ2-6; D might be TRBD1 (6 bases). The germline V gene encodes CDR1 SGHRS and CDR2 YFSETQ. V lost 0 bases and J lost 0, with 13 bases in between. CDR3 size: 18 residues. CDR3 residues: CASSLEGGLNSGANVLTF. CDR3 nucleotide sequence: TGCGCCAGCAGCTTGGAAGGGGGTCTAAACTCTGGGGCCAACGTCCTGACTTTC. The entire variable domain, with the rest obtained from reference TRBV5-1 and TRBJ2-6, is as follows: KAGVTQTPRYLIKTRGQQVTLSCSPISGHRSVSWYQQTPGQGLQFLFEYFSETQRNKGNFPGRFSGRQFSNSRSEMNVSTLELGDSALYLCASSLEGGLNSGANVLTFGAGSRLTVL.

This clone has only a few counts. The chain couples TRBV10-2 to TRBJ1-1, with a weak D call TRBD1 (5 bases). This CDR3 region has 14 residues. V shed 3 bases and J shed 1 base, with 9 bases lying between them. Germline CDR1 WSHSY, CDR2 SAAADI. The CDR3 coding sequence is TGCGCCAGCAGTGATCGTGACAGGAACACTGAAGCTTTCTTT. Its protein is CASSDRDRNTEAFF.

The V and J genes are TRBV6-5 and TRBJ2-2; 7 nucleotides agree with TRBD2. Looked up from germline, CDR1 is MNHEY and CDR2 is SVGAGI. This CDR3 is 14 amino acids long. V trimming: 6 bases; J trimming: 5 bases; junction bases outside the gene matches: 6. CDR3 coding DNA: TGTGCCAGCAGCATAAGCGGGAATACCGGGGAGCTGTTTTTT. This codes for CASSISGNTGELFF.

The chain recombines TRBV29-1 with TRBJ1-1, with D possibly being TRBD1 (6 bases). The V end was cut by 6 bases, the J end by 1 base, with 15 bases between. Germline-derived CDR1 and CDR2 are SQVTM and ANQGSEA. The CDR3 runs 14 residues. The CDR3 DNA is TGCAGCGTCGGGGTGGGGGCCGGGAACACTGAAGCTTTCTTT. Its protein is CSVGVGAGNTEAFF.